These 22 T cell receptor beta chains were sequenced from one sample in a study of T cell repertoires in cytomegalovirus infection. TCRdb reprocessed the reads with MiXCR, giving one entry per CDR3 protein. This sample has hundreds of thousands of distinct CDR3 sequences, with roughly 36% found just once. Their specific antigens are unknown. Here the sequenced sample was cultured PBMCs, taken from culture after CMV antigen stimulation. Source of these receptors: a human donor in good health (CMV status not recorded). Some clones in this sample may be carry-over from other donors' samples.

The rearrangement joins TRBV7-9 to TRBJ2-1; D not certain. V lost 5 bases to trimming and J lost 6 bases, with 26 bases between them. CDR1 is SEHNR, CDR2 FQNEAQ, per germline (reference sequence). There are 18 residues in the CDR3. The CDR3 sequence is CASSQPRLDGGRINEQFF. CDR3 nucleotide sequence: TGTGCCAGCAGCCAACCTCGATTGGACGGCGGCCGGATCAATGAGCAGTTCTTC.

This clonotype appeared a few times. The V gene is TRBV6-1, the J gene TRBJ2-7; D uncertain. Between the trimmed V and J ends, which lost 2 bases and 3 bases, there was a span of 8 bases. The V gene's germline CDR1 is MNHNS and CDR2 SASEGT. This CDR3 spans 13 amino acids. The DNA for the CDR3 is TGTGCCAGCAGTGAACTGCTGGGCTACGAGCAGTACTTC. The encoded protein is CASSELLGYEQYF.

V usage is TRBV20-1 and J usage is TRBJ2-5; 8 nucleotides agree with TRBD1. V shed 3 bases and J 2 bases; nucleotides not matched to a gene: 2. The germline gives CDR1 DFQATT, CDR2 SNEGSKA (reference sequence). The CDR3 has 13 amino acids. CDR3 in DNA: TGCAGTGCTAGTTACAGGGGGCAAGAGACCCAGTACTTC. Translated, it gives CSASYRGQETQYF.

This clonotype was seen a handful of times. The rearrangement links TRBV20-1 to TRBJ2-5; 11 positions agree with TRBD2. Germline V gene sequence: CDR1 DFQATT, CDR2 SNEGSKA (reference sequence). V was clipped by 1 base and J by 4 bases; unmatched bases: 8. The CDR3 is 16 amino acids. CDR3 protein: CSARGFISGGGETQYF. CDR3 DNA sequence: TGCAGTGCTAGAGGTTTCATTAGCGGGGGGGGAGAGACCCAGTACTTC.

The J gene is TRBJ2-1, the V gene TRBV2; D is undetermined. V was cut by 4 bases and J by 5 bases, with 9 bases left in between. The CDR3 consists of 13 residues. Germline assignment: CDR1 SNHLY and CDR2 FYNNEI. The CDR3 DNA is TGTGCCAGCAGTGTTTGGCCAAACAATGAGCAGTTCTTC. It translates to CASSVWPNNEQFF.

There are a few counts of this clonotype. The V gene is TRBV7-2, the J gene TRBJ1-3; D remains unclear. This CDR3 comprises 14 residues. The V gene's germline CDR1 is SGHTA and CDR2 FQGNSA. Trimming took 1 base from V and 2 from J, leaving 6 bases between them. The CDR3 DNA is TGTGCCAGCAGCTTAGGGTTGACTGGAAACACCATATATTTT. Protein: CASSLGLTGNTIYF.

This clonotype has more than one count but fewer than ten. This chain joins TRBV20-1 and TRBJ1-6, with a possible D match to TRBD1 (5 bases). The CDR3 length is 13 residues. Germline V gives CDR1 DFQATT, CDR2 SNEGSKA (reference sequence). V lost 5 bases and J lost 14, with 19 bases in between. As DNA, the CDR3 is TGCAGTGCTCCCGGGACCTCATTCGTCACCCTCCACTTT. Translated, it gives CSAPGTSFVTLHF.

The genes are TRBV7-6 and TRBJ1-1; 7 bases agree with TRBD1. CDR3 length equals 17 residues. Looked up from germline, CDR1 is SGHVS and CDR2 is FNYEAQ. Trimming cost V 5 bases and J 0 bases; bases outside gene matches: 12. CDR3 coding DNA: TGTGCCAGCAGCCCCCACGACAGGGCCGATTTGAACACTGAAGCTTTCTTT. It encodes CASSPHDRADLNTEAFF.

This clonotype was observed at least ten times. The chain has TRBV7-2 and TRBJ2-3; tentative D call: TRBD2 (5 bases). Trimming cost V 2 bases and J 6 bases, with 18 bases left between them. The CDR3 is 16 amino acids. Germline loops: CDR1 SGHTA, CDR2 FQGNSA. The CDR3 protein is CASSLNSGGNGDTQYF. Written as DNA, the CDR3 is TGTGCCAGCAGCTTAAATTCCGGAGGAAATGGGGATACGCAGTATTTT.

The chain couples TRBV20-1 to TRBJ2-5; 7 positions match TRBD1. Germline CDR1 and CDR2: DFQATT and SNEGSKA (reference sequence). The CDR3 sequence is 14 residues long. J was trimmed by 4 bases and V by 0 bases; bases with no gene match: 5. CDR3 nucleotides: TGCAGTGCTAGAGATGCGACAGGGTTAGAGACCCAGTACTTC. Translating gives CSARDATGLETQYF.

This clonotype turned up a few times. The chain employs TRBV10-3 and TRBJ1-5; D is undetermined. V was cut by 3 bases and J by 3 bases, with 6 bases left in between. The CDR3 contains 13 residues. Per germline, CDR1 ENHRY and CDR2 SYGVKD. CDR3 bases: TGTGCCATCAGTGACCGGGTCAATCAGCCCCAGCATTTT. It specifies CAISDRVNQPQHF.

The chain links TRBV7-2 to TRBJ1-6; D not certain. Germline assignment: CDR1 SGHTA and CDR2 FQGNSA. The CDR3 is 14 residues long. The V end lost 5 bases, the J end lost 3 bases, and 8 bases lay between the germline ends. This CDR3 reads CASSTTVYNSPLHF. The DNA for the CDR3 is TGTGCCAGCAGCACCACAGTCTATAATTCACCCCTCCACTTT.

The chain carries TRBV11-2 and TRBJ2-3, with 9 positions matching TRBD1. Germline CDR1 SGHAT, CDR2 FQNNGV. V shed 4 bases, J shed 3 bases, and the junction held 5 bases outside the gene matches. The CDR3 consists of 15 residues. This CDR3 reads CASSSRGQGTDTQYF. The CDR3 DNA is TGTGCCAGCAGCTCCCGGGGACAGGGTACAGATACGCAGTATTTT. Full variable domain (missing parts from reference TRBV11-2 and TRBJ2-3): EAGVAQSPRYKIIEKRQSVAFWCNPISGHATLYWYQQILGQGPKLLIQFQNNGVVDDSQLPKDRFSAERLKGVDSTLKIQPAKLEDSAVYLCASSSRGQGTDTQYFGPGTRLTVL.

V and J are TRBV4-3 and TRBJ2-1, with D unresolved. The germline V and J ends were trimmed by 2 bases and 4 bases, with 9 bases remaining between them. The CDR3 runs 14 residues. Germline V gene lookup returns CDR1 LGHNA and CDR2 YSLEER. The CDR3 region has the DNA TGCGCCAGCAGCCAATGGACCAATTACAATGAGCAGTTCTTC. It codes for CASSQWTNYNEQFF.

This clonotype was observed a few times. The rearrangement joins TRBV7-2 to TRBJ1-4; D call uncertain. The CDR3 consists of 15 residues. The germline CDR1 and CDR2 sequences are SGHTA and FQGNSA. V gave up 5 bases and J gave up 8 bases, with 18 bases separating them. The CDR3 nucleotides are TGTGCCAGCAGCCCCTCAGCACATCTCAGGGAAAAACTGTTTTTT. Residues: CASSPSAHLREKLFF.

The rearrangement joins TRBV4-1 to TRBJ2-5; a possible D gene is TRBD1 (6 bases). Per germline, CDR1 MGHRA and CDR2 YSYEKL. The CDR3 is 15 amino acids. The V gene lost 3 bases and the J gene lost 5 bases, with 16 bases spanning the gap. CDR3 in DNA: TGCGCCAGCAGCCACGGGTTTACAGGGCCGGAGACCCAGTACTTC. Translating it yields CASSHGFTGPETQYF.

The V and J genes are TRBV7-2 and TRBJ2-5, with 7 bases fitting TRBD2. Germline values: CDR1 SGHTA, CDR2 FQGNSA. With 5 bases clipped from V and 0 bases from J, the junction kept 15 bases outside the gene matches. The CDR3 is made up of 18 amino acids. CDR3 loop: CASSPGGRFGGNQETQYF. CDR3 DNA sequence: TGTGCCAGCAGCCCCGGAGGGCGTTTCGGGGGGAACCAAGAGACCCAGTACTTC.

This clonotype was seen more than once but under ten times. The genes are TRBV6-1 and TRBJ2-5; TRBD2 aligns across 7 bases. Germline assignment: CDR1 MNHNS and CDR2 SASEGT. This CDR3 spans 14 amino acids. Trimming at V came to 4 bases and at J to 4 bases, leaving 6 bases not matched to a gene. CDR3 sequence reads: CASSGPPGGETQYF. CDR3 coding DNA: TGTGCCAGCAGTGGGCCACCGGGAGGAGAGACCCAGTACTTC.

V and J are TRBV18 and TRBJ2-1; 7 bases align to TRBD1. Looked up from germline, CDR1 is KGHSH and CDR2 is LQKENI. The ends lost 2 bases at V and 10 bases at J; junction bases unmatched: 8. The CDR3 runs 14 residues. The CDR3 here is CASSPMTGFGEQFF. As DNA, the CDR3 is TGTGCCAGCTCACCAATGACAGGGTTTGGCGAGCAGTTCTTC.

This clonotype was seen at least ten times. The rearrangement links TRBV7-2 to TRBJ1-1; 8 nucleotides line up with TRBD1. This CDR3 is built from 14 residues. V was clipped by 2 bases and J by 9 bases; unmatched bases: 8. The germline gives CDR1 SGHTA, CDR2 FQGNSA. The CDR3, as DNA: TGTGCCAGCAGCTTATTCCCGGGACAGGACAAAGCTTTCTTT. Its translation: CASSLFPGQDKAFF. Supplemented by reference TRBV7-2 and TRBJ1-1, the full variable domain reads GAGVSQSPSNKVTEKGKDVELRCDPISGHTALYWYRQSLGQGLEFLIYFQGNSAPDKSGLPSDRFSAERTGGSVSTLTIQRTQQEDSAVYLCASSLFPGQDKAFFGQGTRLTVV.

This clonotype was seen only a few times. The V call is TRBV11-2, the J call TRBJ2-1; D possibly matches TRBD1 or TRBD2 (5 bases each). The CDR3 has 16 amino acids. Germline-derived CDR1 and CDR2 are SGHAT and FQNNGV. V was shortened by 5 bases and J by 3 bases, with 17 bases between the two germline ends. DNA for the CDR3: TGTGCCAGCAGCCAAACGTTCCGGGGCGACTACAATGAGCAGTTCTTC. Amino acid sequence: CASSQTFRGDYNEQFF.

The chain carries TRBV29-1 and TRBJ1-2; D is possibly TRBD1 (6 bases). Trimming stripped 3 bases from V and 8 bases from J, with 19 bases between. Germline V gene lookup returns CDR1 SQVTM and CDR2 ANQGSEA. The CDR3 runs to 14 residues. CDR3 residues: CSVELDSPSEGYTF. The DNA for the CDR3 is TGCAGCGTTGAGTTGGACAGCCCCTCTGAGGGCTACACCTTC.